These T cell receptor beta chains were read from a single sample in a study of glioma-infiltrating T cells after dendritic cell vaccination. Some clones are missing from TCRdb's copy, which holds only in-frame ones; the method was immunoSEQ multiplex PCR. The data show about 63,000 clones, roughly 84% seen once. The sample consisted of blood, taken after dendritic cell vaccination. Receptor source: a human donor with glioblastoma. Both conserved end residues are part of each CDR3. The size field is filled for only some rows; it gives once, few, many or a size class.

CDR3 protein: CASSGGGATNEKLFF; clone size: once; V gene: TRBV9
CDR3 protein: CAIALQGNYNSPLHF; clone size: NA; V gene: TRBV28
CDR3 protein: CASSPQPGSQYNEQFF; clone size: NA; V gene: TRBV5-1
CDR3 protein: CASSKLYSTQRSGNTIYF; clone size: NA; V gene: TRBV21-1
CDR3 protein: CATSNSGYEQYF; clone size: once; V gene: TRBV15
CDR3 protein: CASSQDVGARTEAFF; clone size: NA; V gene: TRBV4-1
CDR3 protein: CASSPIKSSYNEQFF; clone size: NA; V gene: TRBV11-3
CDR3 protein: CASSGGAGVRDTQYF; clone size: NA; V gene: TRBV5-8
CDR3 protein: CAWSVLAEYNEQFF; clone size: NA; V gene: TRBV30
CDR3 protein: CASSPVGARGYTF; clone size: NA; V gene: TRBV5-1
CDR3 protein: CASSPRGNTEAFF; clone size: few; V gene: TRBV18
CDR3 protein: CASSLVKRGDTDTQYF; clone size: NA; V gene: TRBV5-1
CDR3 protein: CASSQALAGGNYEQYF; clone size: NA; V gene: TRBV4-2
CDR3 protein: CASSSLKGVLSSPLHF; clone size: NA; V gene: TRBV6-6
CDR3 protein: CASSPRQGAKNIQYF; clone size: NA; V gene: TRBV11-3
CDR3 protein: CASSKSGGEPNTQYF; clone size: NA; V gene: TRBV9
CDR3 protein: CASSETSGGASNTGELFF; clone size: NA; V gene: TRBV25-1
CDR3 protein: CASSQDPRKSQHF; clone size: once; V gene: TRBV4-3
CDR3 protein: CASSALAGTYNEQFF; clone size: NA; V gene: TRBV6-5
CDR3 protein: CASREAGTQETQYF; clone size: once; V gene: TRBV19
CDR3 protein: CASSSPGGTVF; clone size: NA; V gene: TRBV5-8
CDR3 protein: CASSYITGGYGYTF; clone size: NA; V gene: TRBV6-5
CDR3 protein: CAWSLLAGEGETQYF; clone size: NA; V gene: TRBV30
CDR3 protein: CASSRGGANTEAFF; clone size: NA; V gene: TRBV6-5
CDR3 protein: CASRLAGQPAVFF; clone size: NA; V gene: TRBV19
CDR3 protein: CASSSRSNQPQHF; clone size: NA; V gene: TRBV5-8
CDR3 protein: CASSDLGTGTLMNTEAFF; clone size: NA; V gene: TRBV6-4
CDR3 protein: CAWSSTPRGTGANVLTF; clone size: NA; V gene: TRBV30
CDR3 protein: CASRAPTRPSNYGYTF; clone size: NA; V gene: TRBV19
CDR3 protein: CASSFEKGAPGGYTF; clone size: NA; V gene: TRBV27
CDR3 protein: CASSQDLAVGNEQFF; clone size: NA; V gene: TRBV4-1
CDR3 protein: CSVGKGGQGLTGELFF; clone size: NA; V gene: TRBV29-1
CDR3 protein: CASSELTGYSNQPQHF; clone size: NA; V gene: TRBV6-1
CDR3 protein: CAISVEQGGIYEQYF; clone size: NA; V gene: TRBV10-3
CDR3 protein: CASSDRYSPDTQYF; clone size: NA; V gene: TRBV10-2
CDR3 protein: CASRSTGTEAFF; clone size: NA; V gene: TRBV27
CDR3 protein: CASSFPPLAGESYEQYF; clone size: NA; V gene: TRBV7-4
CDR3 protein: CASSLWGEDTEAFF; clone size: once; V gene: TRBV6-5
CDR3 protein: CASSQGTALDNNEKLFF; clone size: NA; V gene: TRBV4-3
CDR3 protein: CASSITPTGGTEAFF; clone size: NA; V gene: TRBV19
CDR3 protein: CASRGTAAETQYF; clone size: NA; V gene: TRBV28
CDR3 protein: CASSLTGTLGYGYTF; clone size: NA; V gene: TRBV11-3
CDR3 protein: CATSSRQGFYGYTF; clone size: NA; V gene: TRBV15
CDR3 protein: CASSFVRGRINEQFF; clone size: NA; V gene: TRBV7-9
CDR3 protein: CASSFRDTEKLFF; clone size: NA; V gene: TRBV6-5